This TCR beta chain originates from a study of blood T cell repertoires in COVID-19. Overall study context: The cDNA or gDNA used as material had been derived from T cells, B-cell-depleted T cells, or PBMCs.

Under the authors' procedure: Nucleated cell number was recorded as an estimate derived from reference gene primer amplification. Measured with immunoSEQ multiplex PCR; TCRdb has only the in-frame clones, and not every one. The DNA was the basis for D and trimming; V, J and clone size are from that table. The sample has around 100,000 clones, roughly 80% seen once. Sequencing input: peripheral blood. This clonotype was sampled from a man aged 55 to 70 with acute or convalescent COVID-19.

DNA of the CDR3: TGTGCCAGCTCACCGGTAGGGGGACAGGGGGACCTTCGCTATGGCTACACCTTC. This gives the protein CASSPVGGQGDLRYGYTF. This chain connects TRBV18 to TRBJ1-2, with 11 nucleotides matching TRBD1. The trim removed 3 bases at V and 4 bases at J, leaving 13 bases unmatched. This CDR3 is 18 amino acids long. Germline CDR1 KGHSH, CDR2 LQKENI.